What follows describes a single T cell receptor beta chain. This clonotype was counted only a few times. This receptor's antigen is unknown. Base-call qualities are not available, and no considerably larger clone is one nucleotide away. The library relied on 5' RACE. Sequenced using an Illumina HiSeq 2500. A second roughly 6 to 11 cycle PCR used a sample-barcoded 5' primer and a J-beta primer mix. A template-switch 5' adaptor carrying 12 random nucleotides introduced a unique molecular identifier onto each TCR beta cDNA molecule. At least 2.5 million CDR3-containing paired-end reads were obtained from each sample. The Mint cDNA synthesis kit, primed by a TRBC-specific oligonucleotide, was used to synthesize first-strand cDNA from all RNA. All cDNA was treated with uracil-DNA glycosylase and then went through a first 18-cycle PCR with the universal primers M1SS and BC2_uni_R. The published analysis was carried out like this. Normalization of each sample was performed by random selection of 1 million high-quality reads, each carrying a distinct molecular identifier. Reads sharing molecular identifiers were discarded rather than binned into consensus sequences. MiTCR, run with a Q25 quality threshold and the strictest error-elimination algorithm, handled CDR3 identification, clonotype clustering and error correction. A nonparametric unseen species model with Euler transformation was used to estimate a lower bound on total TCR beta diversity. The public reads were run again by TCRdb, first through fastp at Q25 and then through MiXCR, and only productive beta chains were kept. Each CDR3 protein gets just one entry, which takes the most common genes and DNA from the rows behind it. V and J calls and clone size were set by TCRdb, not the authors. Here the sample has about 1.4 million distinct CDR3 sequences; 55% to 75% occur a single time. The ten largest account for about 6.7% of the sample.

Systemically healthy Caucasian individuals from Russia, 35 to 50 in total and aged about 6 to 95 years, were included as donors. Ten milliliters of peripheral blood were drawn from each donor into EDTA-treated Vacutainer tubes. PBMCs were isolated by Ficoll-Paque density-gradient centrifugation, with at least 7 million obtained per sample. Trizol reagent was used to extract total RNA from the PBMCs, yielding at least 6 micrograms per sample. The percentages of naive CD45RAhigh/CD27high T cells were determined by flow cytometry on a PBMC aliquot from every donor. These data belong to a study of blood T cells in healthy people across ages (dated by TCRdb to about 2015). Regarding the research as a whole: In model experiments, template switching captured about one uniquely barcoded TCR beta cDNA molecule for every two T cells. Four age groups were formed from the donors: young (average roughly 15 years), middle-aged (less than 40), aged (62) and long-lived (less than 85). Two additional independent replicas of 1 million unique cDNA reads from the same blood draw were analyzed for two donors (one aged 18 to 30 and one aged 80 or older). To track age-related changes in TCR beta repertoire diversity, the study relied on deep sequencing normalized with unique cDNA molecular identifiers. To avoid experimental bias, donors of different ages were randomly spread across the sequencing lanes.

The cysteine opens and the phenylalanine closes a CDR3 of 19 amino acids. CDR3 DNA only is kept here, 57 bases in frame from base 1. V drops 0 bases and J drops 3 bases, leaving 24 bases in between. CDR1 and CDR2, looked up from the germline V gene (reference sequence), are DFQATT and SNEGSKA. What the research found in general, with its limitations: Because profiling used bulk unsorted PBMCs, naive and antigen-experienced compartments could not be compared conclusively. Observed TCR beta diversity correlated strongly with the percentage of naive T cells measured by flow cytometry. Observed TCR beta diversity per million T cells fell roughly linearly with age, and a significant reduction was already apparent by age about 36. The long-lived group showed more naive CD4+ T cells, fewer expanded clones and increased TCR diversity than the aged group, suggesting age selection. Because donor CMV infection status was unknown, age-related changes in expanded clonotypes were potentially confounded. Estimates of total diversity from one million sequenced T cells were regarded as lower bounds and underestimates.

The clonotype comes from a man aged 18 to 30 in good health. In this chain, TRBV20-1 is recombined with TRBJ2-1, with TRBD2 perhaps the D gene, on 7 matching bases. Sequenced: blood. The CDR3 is CSARDQQQLRGAFYNEQFF. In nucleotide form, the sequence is TGCAGTGCTAGAGATCAGCAGCAGCTACGGGGGGCCTTCTACAATGAGCAGTTCTTC.